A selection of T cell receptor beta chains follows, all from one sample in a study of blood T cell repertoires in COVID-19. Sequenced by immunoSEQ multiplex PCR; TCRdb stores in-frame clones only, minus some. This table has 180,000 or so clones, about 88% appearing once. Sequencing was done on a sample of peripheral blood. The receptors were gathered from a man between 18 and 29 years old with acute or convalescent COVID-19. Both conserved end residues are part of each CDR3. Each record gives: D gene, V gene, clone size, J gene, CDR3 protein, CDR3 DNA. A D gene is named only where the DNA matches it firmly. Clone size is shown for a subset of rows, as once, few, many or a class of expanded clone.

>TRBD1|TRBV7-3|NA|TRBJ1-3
CASSKGQGSSGNTIYF
TGTGCCAGCAGCAAGGGACAGGGCTCCTCTGGAAACACCATATATTTT
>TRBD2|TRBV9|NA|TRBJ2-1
CASSTLGGLPNEQFF
TGTGCCAGCAGCACCCTTGGGGGACTACCAAATGAGCAGTTCTTC
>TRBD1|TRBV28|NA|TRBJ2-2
CASISLRDRVVPGELFF
TGTGCCAGCATCTCCTTAAGGGACAGGGTGGTCCCCGGGGAGCTGTTTTTT
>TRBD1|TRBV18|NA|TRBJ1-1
CASSVGQGQEAFF
TGTGCCAGCTCCGTCGGACAGGGACAGGAAGCTTTCTTT
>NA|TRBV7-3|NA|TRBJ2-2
CASSWRTGELFF
TGTGCCAGCAGCTGGCGGACCGGGGAGCTGTTTTTT
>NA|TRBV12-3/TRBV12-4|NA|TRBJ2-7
CATQDSYEQYF
TGTGCCACACAGGATTCCTACGAGCAGTACTTC
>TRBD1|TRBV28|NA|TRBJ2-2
CASSLTWTGEIGVVSTGELFF
TGTGCCAGCAGTTTAACCTGGACAGGGGAAATTGGCGTTGTTAGTACCGGGGAGCTGTTTTTT
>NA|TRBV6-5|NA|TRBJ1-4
CASSYSITGSEKLFF
TGTGCCAGCAGTTACTCGATTACAGGGTCTGAAAAACTGTTTTTT
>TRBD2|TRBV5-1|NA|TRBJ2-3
CASSPRTSGVPTDTQYF
TGCGCCAGCAGCCCTAGGACTAGCGGGGTCCCCACAGATACGCAGTATTTT
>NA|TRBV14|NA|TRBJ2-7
CASSPRDTEQYF
TGTGCCAGCAGCCCTCGGGATACCGAGCAGTACTTC
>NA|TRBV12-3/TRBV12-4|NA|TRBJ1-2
CASSPWGPYGYTF
TGTGCCAGCAGCCCGTGGGGGCCCTATGGCTACACCTTC
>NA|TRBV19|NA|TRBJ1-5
CASSPPRAGRTQPQHF
TGTGCCAGTAGTCCTCCGCGGGCAGGGAGGACTCAGCCCCAGCATTTT
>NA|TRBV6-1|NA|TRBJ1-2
CASSEIGVSTF
TGTGCCAGCAGTGAAATAGGGGTCAGCACCTTC
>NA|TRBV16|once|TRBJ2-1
CASSQPRGTYNEQFF
TGTGCCAGCAGCCAACCCAGGGGAACCTACAATGAGCAGTTCTTC
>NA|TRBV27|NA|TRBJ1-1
CASSSLVDRSIEAFF
TGTGCCAGCAGCTCCTTGGTGGACAGAAGCATCGAAGCTTTCTTT
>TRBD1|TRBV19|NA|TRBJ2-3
CASSTRDRVTDTQYF
TGTGCCAGTAGCACCCGGGACAGGGTAACAGATACGCAGTATTTT
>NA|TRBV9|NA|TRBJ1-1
CASSVALNTEAFF
TGTGCCAGCAGCGTAGCTCTGAACACTGAAGCTTTCTTT
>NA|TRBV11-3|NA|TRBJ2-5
CASSAGEGGSQAQYF
TGTGCCAGCAGCGCCGGGGAGGGGGGGTCACAGGCCCAGTACTTC
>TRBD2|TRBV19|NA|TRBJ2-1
CASSFPRTSGGNYNEQFF
TGTGCCAGTAGTTTCCCTAGGACTAGCGGGGGGAACTACAATGAGCAGTTCTTC
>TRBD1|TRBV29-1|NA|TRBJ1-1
CSAGQGLNTEAFF
TGCAGCGCTGGACAGGGTTTGAACACTGAAGCTTTCTTT
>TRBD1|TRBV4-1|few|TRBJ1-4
CASSQDTRGRNEKLFF
TGCGCCAGCAGCCAAGACACCAGGGGGCGGAATGAAAAACTGTTTTTT
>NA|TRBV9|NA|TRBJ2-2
CASSVVIRASTGELFF
TGTGCCAGCAGCGTAGTGATCAGGGCGAGCACCGGGGAGCTGTTTTTT
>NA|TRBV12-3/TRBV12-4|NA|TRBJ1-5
CASSLVGGPQHF
TGTGCCAGCAGTTTAGTGGGGGGGCCCCAGCATTTT
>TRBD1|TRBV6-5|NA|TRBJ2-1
CASSPGTGVYNEQFF
TGTGCCAGCAGCCCCGGGACAGGGGTCTACAATGAGCAGTTCTTC
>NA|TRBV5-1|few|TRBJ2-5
CASSFEESETQYF
TGCGCCAGCAGCTTTGAGGAGTCAGAGACCCAGTACTTC
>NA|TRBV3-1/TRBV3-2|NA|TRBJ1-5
CASSQKERDSNQPQHF
TGTGCCAGCAGCCAAAAGGAGAGGGATAGCAATCAGCCCCAGCATTTT
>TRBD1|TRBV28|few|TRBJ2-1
CASTQGATYNEQFF
TGTGCCAGCACCCAGGGGGCAACCTACAATGAGCAGTTCTTC
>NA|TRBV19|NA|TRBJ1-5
CASGRRDNQPQHF
TGTGCCAGCGGGAGGAGGGACAATCAGCCCCAGCATTTT
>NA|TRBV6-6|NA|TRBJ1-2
CASSPGGGYGYTF
TGTGCCAGCAGTCCAGGCGGGGGCTATGGCTACACCTTC
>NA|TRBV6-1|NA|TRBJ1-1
CASSETENTEAFF
TGTGCCAGCAGTGAAACTGAGAACACTGAAGCTTTCTTT
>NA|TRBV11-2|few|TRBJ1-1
CASSRGGRDTEAFF
TGTGCCAGCAGCCGGGGGGGGAGGGACACTGAAGCTTTCTTT
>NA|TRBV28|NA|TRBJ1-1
CASETDRLRNEAFF
TGTGCCAGCGAGACCGACAGGTTGCGTAATGAAGCTTTCTTT
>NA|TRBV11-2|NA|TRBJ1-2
CASSNPGQEYGYTF
TGTGCCAGCAGCAACCCGGGACAAGAGTATGGCTACACCTTC
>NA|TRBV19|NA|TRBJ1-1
CASSNRGDWAEAFF
TGTGCCAGTAGTAACCGGGGAGACTGGGCTGAAGCTTTCTTT
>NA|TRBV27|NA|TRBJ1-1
CASSLEGLGTEAFF
TGTGCCAGCAGTTTAGAGGGTTTGGGCACTGAAGCTTTCTTT
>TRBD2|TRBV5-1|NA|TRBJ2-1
CASRRGLAGVNEQFF
TGCGCCAGCAGACGTGGTCTAGCGGGGGTGAATGAGCAGTTCTTC
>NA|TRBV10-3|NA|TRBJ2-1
CAIKGTGRNEQFF
TGTGCCATCAAAGGTACGGGTCGGAATGAGCAGTTCTTC
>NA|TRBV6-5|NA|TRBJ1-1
CASAGGDTEAFF
TGTGCCAGCGCCGGGGGGGACACTGAAGCTTTCTTT
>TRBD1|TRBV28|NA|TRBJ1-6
CASSRQGYIDNSPLHF
TGTGCCAGCAGTCGACAGGGGTACATCGATAATTCACCCCTCCACTTT
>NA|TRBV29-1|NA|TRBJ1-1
CSVGMKPNTEAFF
TGCAGCGTTGGAATGAAGCCGAACACTGAAGCTTTCTTT
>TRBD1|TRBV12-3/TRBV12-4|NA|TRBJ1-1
CASRTGENTEAFF
TGTGCCAGCAGAACAGGGGAGAACACTGAAGCTTTCTTT
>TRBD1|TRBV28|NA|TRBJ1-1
CASSPRTGGSSEAFF
TGTGCCAGCAGTCCGCGGACAGGGGGGTCTTCTGAAGCTTTCTTT
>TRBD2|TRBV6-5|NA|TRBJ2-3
CASSYVSGGRTDTQYF
TGTGCCAGCAGTTACGTTAGCGGGGGCCGGACAGATACGCAGTATTTT
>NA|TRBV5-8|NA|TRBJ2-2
CASSFESIQTGELFF
TGTGCCAGCAGCTTCGAAAGTATACAGACCGGGGAGCTGTTTTTT
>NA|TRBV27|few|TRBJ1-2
CASRAFRSYGYTF
TGTGCCAGCAGGGCTTTTCGGAGCTATGGCTACACCTTC
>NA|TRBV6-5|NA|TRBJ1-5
CASTGRAFSNQPQHF
TGTGCCAGCACGGGGAGAGCCTTCAGCAATCAGCCCCAGCATTTT
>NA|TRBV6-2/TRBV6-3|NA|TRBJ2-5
CASSHDLEWETQYF
TGTGCCAGCAGTCACGACCTGGAGTGGGAGACCCAGTACTTC
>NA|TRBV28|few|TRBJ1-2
CASAVGSGIYGYTF
TGTGCCAGCGCCGTGGGCAGCGGTATCTATGGCTACACCTTC
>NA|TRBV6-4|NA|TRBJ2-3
CASSGEQGPTDTQYF
TGTGCCAGCAGTGGAGAACAGGGACCCACCGATACGCAGTATTTT
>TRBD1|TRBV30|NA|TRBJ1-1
CAWKGDRGLVLGTEAFF
TGTGCCTGGAAGGGCGACAGGGGATTAGTTTTAGGCACTGAAGCTTTCTTT
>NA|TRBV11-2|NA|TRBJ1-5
CASSLDPISGANQPQHF
TGTGCCAGCAGCTTAGATCCGATCAGTGGAGCTAATCAGCCCCAGCATTTT
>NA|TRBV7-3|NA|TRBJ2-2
CASSLSGRTGELFF
TGTGCCAGCAGCTTAAGTGGCAGGACAGGGGAGCTGTTTTTT
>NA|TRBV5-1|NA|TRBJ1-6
CASSLVGGEDSPLHF
TGCGCCAGCAGCTTGGTTGGAGGGGAGGATTCACCCCTCCACTTT
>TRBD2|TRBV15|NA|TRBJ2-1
CATSREILAGGFNEQFF
TGTGCCACCAGCAGAGAGATACTAGCGGGGGGGTTCAATGAGCAGTTCTTC
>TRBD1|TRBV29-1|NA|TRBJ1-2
CSVARDRVGYGYTF
TGCAGCGTTGCTCGGGACAGGGTCGGCTATGGCTACACCTTC
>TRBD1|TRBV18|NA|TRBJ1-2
CASSTKTGTGGLVAYGYTF
TGTGCCAGCTCAACAAAGACCGGGACAGGGGGGTTAGTGGCCTATGGCTACACCTTC
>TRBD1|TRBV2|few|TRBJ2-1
CASSEGQGGNEQFF
TGTGCCAGCAGTGAGGGACAGGGAGGCAATGAGCAGTTCTTC
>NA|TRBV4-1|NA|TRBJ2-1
CASSQEEWSYNEQFF
TGCGCCAGCAGCCAAGAGGAGTGGTCCTACAATGAGCAGTTCTTC
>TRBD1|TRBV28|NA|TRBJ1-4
CASSSPGTANEKLFF
TGTGCCAGCAGTTCCCCCGGGACAGCTAATGAAAAACTGTTTTTT